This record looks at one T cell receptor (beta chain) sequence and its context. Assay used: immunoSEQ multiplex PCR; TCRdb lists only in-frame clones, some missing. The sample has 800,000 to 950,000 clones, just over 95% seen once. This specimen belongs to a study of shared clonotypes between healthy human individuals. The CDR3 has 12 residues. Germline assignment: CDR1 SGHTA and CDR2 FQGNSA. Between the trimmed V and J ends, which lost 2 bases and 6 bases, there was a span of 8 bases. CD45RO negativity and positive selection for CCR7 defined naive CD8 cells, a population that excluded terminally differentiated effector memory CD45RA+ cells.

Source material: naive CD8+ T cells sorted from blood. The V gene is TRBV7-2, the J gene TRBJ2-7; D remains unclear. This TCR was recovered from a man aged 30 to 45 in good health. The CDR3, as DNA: TGTGCCAGCAGCTTAACCCCCCCCGAGCAGTACTTC. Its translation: CASSLTPPEQYF.